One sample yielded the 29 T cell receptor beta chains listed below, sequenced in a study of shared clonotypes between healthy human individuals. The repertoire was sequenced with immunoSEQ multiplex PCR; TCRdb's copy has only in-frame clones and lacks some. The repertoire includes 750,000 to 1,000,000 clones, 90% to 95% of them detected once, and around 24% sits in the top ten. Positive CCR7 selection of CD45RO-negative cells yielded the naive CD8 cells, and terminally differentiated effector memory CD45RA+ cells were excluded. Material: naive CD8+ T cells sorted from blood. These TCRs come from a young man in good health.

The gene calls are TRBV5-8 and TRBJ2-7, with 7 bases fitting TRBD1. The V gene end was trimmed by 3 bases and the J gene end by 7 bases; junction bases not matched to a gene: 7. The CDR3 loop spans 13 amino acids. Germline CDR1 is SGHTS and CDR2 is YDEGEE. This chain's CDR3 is CASSYDRVGEQYF. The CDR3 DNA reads TGTGCCAGCAGCTATGACAGGGTGGGGGAGCAGTACTTC.

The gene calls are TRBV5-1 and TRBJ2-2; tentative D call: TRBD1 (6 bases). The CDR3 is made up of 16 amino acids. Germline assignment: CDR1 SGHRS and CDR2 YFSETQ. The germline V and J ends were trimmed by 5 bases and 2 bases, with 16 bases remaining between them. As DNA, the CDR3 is TGCGCCAGCAGTCCGATCGGCAGGGGTAACACCGGGGAGCTGTTTTTT. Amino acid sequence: CASSPIGRGNTGELFF.

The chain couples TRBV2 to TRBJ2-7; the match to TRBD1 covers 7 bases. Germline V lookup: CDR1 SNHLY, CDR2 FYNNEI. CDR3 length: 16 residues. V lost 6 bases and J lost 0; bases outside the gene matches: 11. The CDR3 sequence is CASRGHGTVSSYEQYF. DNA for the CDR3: TGTGCCAGCAGGGGACACGGGACAGTCAGCTCCTACGAGCAGTACTTC. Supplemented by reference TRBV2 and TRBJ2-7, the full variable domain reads EPEVTQTPSHQVTQMGQEVILRCVPISNHLYFYWYRQILGQKVEFLVSFYNNEISEKSEIFDDQFSVERPDGSNFTLKIRSTKLEDSAMYFCASRGHGTVSSYEQYFGPGTRLTVT.

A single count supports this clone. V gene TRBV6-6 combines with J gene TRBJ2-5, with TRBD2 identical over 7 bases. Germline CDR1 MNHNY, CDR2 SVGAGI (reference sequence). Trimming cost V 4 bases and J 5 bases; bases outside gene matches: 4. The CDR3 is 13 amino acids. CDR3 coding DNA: TGTGCCAGCAGTTCTACTAGCGTGGAGACCCAGTACTTC. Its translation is CASSSTSVETQYF.

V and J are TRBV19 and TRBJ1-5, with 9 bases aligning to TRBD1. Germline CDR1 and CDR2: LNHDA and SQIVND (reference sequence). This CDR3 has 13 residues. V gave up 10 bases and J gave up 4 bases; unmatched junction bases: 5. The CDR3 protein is CATRDRENQPQHF. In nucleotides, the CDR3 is TGTGCCACCCGGGACAGGGAGAATCAGCCCCAGCATTTT.

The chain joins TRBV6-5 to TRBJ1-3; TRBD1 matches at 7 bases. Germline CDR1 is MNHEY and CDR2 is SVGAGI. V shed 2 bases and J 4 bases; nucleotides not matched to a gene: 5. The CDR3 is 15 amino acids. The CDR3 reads CASSYLGTAGNTIYF. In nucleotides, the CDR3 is TGTGCCAGCAGTTACCTGGGGACAGCAGGAAACACCATATATTTT.

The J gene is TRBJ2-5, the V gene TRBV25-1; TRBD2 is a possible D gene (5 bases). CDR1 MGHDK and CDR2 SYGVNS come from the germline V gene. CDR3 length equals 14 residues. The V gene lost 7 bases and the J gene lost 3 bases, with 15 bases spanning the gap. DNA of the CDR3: TGTGCCAGCACCCAAAACGGGGAAAAAGAGACCCAGTACTTC. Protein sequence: CASTQNGEKETQYF. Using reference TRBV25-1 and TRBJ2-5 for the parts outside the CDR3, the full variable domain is EADIYQTPRYLVIGTGKKITLECSQTMGHDKMYWYQQDPGMELHLIHYSYGVNSTEKGDLSSESTVSRIRTEHFPLTLESARPSHTSQYLCASTQNGEKETQYFGPGTRLLVL.

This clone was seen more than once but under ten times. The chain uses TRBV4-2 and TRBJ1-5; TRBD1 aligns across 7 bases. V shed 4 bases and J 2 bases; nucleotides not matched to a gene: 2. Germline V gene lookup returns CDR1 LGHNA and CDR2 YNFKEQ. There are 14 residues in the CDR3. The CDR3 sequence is CASSLGTGNQPQHF. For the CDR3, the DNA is TGTGCCAGCAGCCTCGGGACAGGCAATCAGCCCCAGCATTTT.

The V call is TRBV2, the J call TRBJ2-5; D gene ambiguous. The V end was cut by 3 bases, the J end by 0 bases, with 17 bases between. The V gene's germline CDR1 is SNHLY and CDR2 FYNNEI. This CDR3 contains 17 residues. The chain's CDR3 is CASSDATRPPYQETQYF. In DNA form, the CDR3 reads TGTGCCAGCAGTGATGCAACGAGACCGCCGTACCAAGAGACCCAGTACTTC.

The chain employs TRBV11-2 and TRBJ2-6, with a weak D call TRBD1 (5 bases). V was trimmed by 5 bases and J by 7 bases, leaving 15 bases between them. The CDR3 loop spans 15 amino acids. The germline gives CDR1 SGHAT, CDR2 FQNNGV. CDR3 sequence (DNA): TGTGCCAGCAGCCCAAACTCAGGGCCTGCCAACGTCCTGACTTTC. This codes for CASSPNSGPANVLTF.

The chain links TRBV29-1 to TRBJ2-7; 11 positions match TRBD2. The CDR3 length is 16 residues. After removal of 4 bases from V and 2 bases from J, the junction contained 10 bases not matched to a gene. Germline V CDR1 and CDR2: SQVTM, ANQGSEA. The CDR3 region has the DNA TGCAGCGTTGTTAGGCTAGCGGGAGGTTCCCCCTACGAGCAGTACTTC. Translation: CSVVRLAGGSPYEQYF.

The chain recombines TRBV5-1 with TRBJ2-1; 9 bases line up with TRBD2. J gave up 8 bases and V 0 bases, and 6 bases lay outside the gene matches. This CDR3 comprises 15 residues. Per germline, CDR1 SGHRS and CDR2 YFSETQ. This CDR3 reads CASSLDGTSFYEQFF. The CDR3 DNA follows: TGCGCCAGCAGCTTGGACGGGACTAGCTTCTATGAGCAGTTCTTC.

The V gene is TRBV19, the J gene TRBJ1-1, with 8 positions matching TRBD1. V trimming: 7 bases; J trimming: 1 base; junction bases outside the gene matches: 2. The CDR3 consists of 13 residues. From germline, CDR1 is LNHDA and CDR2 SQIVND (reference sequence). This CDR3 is CASKQGGNTEAFF. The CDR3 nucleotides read TGTGCCAGTAAACAGGGGGGGAACACTGAAGCTTTCTTT.

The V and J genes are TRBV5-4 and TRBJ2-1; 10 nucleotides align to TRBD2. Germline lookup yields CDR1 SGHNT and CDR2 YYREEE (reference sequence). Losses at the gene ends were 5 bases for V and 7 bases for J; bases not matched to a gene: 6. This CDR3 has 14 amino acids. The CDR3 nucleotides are TGTGCCAGCAGAGTAGCGGGAGGTTTTAATGAGCAGTTCTTC. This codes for CASRVAGGFNEQFF.

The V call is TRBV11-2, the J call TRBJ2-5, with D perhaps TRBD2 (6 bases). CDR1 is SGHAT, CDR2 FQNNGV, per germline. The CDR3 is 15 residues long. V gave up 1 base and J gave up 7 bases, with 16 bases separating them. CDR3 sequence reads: CASSLASSGEVTQYF. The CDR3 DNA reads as TGTGCCAGCAGCTTAGCCTCTTCCGGGGAGGTGACCCAGTACTTC.

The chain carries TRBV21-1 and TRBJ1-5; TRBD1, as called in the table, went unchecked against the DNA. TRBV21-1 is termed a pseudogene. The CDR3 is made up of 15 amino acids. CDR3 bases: TGTGCCAGCAGCAAAAAGGGGGACAGGGCCCAGCCCCAGCATTTT. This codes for CASSKKGDRAQPQHF.

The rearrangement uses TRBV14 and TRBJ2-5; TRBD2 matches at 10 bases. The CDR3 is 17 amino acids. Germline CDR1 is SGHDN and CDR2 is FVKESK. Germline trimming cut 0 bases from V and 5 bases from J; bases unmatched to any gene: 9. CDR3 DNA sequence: TGTGCCAGCAGCCAAGAGAGGGTAGTAGCGGGAGGTGAGACCCAGTACTTC. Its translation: CASSQERVVAGGETQYF.

The CDR3 coding sequence is TGTGCCAGCAGCTTAGCCCGCCCGGACCCGGACAGTGAGCAGTTCTTC. Translated, it gives CASSLARPDPDSEQFF. The chain recombines TRBV7-9 with TRBJ2-1; weak D call: TRBD1 (6 bases). The length of the CDR3 is 16 residues. Germline loops: CDR1 SEHNR, CDR2 FQNEAQ (reference sequence). V lost 0 bases, J lost 9 bases, and 18 bases lay in between.

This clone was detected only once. CDR3 amino acids: CASSQTRALGANTGELFF. CDR3 nucleotides: TGCGCCAGCAGCCAAACTAGAGCCCTAGGCGCGAACACCGGGGAGCTGTTTTTT. V gene TRBV4-3 combines with J gene TRBJ2-2; a weak D match, TRBD2 (5 bases). There are 18 residues in the CDR3. The V gene's germline CDR1 is LGHNA and CDR2 YSLEER. Trimming took 2 bases from V and 0 from J, leaving 16 bases between them.

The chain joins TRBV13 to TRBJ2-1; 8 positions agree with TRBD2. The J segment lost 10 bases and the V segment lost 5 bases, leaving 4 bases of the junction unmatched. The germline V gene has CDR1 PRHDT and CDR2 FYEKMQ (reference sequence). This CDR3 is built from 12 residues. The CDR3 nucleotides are TGTGCCAGCAGCCCGGGAGGGAGGGAGCAGTTCTTC. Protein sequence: CASSPGGREQFF. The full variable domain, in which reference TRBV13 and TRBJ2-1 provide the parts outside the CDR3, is AAGVIQSPRHLIKEKRETATLKCYPIPRHDTVYWYQQGPGQDPQFLISFYEKMQSDKGSIPDRFSAQQFSDYHSELNMSSLELGDSALYFCASSPGGREQFFGPGTRLTVL.

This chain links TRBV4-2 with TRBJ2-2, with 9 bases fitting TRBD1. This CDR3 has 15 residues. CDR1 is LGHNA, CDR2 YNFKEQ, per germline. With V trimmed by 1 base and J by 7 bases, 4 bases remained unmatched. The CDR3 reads CASSQAGQGFGELFF. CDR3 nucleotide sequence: TGTGCCAGCAGCCAAGCCGGACAGGGGTTCGGGGAGCTGTTTTTT.

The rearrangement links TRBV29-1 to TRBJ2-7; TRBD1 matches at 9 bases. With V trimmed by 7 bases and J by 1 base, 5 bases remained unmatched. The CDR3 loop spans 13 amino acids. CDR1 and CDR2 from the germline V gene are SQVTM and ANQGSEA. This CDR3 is CSGGQGLSYEQYF. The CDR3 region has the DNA TGCAGCGGGGGACAGGGTCTATCCTACGAGCAGTACTTC.

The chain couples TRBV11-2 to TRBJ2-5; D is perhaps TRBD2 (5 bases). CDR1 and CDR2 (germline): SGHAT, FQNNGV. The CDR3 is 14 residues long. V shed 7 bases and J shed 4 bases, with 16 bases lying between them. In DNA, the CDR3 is TGTGCCAGCACCTTTACCCTAGCTCCAGAGACCCAGTACTTC. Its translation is CASTFTLAPETQYF. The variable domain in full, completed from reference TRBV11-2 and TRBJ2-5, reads EAGVAQSPRYKIIEKRQSVAFWCNPISGHATLYWYQQILGQGPKLLIQFQNNGVVDDSQLPKDRFSAERLKGVDSTLKIQPAKLEDSAVYLCASTFTLAPETQYFGPGTRLLVL.

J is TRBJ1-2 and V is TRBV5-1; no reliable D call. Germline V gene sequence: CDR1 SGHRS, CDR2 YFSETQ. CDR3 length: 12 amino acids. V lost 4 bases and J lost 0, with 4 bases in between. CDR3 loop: CASSDPNYGYTF. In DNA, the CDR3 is TGCGCCAGCAGCGACCCTAACTATGGCTACACCTTC. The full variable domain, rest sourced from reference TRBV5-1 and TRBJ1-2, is KAGVTQTPRYLIKTRGQQVTLSCSPISGHRSVSWYQQTPGQGLQFLFEYFSETQRNKGNFPGRFSGRQFSNSRSEMNVSTLELGDSALYLCASSDPNYGYTFGSGTRLTVV.

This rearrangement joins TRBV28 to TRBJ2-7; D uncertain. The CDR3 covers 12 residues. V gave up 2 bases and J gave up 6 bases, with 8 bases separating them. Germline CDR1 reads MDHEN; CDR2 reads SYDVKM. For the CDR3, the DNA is TGTGCCAGCAGTTTAAGTAGAGGCGAGCAGTACTTC. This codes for CASSLSRGEQYF.

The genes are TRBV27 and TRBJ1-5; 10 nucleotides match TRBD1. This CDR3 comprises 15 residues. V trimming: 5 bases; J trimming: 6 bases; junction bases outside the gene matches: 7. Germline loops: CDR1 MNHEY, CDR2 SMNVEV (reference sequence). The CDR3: CASSRTGGGGQPQHF. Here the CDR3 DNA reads TGTGCCAGCAGTCGGACAGGGGGAGGGGGTCAGCCCCAGCATTTT.

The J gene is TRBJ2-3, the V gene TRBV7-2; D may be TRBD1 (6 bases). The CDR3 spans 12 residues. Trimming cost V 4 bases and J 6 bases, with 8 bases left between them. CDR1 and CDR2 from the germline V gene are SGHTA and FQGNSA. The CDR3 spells CASSWGLDTQYF. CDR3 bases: TGTGCCAGCAGCTGGGGGCTCGATACGCAGTATTTT. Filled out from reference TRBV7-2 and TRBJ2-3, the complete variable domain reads GAGVSQSPSNKVTEKGKDVELRCDPISGHTALYWYRQSLGQGLEFLIYFQGNSAPDKSGLPSDRFSAERTGGSVSTLTIQRTQQEDSAVYLCASSWGLDTQYFGPGTRLTVL.

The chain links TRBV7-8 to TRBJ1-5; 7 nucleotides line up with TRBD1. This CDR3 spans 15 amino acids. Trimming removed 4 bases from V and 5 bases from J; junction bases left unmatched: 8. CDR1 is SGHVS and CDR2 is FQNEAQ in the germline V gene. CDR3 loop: CASSSITGVDQPQHF. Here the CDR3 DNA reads TGTGCCAGCAGCTCCATAACAGGGGTCGATCAGCCCCAGCATTTT.

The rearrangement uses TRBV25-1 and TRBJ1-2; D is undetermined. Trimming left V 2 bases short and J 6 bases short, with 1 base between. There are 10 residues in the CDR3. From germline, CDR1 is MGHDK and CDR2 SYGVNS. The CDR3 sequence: CASSENGYTF. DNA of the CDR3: TGTGCCAGCAGTGAAAATGGCTACACCTTC.